The present T cell receptor beta chain was sequenced within a study of cytomegalovirus exposure and HLA in healthy donors (dated by TCRdb to about 2017). The study in broad terms: According to a later analysis, one platform produced both the approximately 110 validation repertoires and the 620 or so repertoires of the first cohort. In addition to the first cohort of 666 subjects, a separate validation cohort of around 110 different subjects was used. To predict cytomegalovirus infection status, the study combined high-throughput TCR immunosequencing, statistical association of individual TCRs with disease status, and machine learning. The study was designed to test whether signatures of past pathogen exposure could be identified by cataloging public T cell receptors. On the study overall, not on this receptor specifically: According to the authors, the approach could potentially be generalized to other disease states and immunological phenotypes. Three of the identified cytomegalovirus-associated TCR beta chains were confirmed in vitro to be specific for cytomegalovirus antigens. The classifier was reported to diagnose cytomegalovirus status with high specificity and sensitivity in both the original and validation cohorts. Across donors, most TCR sequences were observed very rarely, whereas some public TCRs were present in many individuals. A later analysis had no HLA typing for the validation cohort, so co-occurrence there was scored across all 130 or so repertoires. Subsequent analysis determined that TCRs grouped into clusters in the first cohort also showed a tendency toward co-occurrence across the 130 or so validation repertoires, and roughly 94% of cluster scores exceeded 0. The study gave a list of about 170 TCR beta chains associated with cytomegalovirus.

V trim: 5 bases; J trim: 7 bases; unmatched bases: 12. The CDR3 covers 16 residues, taking in both the cysteine and the phenylalanine. Only CDR3 DNA remains: 48 bases, in frame from the first base. CDR1 and CDR2 were assigned from the germline V gene as MDHEN and SYDVKM. Notes on this clone: Its antigen remains undetermined. Base qualities are not at hand, and no much larger clone is one base apart.

The library was made by the immunoSEQ multiplex PCR assay. The authors processed their data as follows. A statistical classification framework was developed to diagnose cytomegalovirus status using the catalog of TCR beta chain sequences. In TCRdb, the immuneACCESS table is reduced to in-frame sequences with V and J assigned. These tables do not hold every clone; where another copy was compared, an unresolved V gene accounts for under half, and the others remain unexplained. That table supplies the V and J calls and clone size; D and trimming were determined from the DNA. Across this sample there are more than 110,000 clones, with 70% to 90% seen only once. The ten largest clones represent around 8% of the sample. The donors were included in the validation cohort of roughly 120 subjects, a group kept apart from the roughly 670-subject first cohort.

Sequencing was done on a sample of PBMCs. The receptor was isolated from a woman aged 18-29 years in good health and CMV-seropositive. In this chain, TRBV28 is recombined with TRBJ2-1, with TRBD2 identical over 9 junction bases. The nucleotide sequence is given as TGTGCCAGCAGTCCCCTAGCGGGACGGATGTATAATGAGCAGTTCTTC. This gives the protein CASSPLAGRMYNEQFF.